This entry concerns a single T cell receptor beta chain. What it binds is not known. The data are from a study of CXCR3-negative and CXCR3-positive naive CD8 T cells. The wider study: Sequencing brought in 150 million or so TRB reads altogether, and each library got about 1.5 +/- 0.3 million.

Libraries of TRB cDNA were made by 5' RACE and carried UMIs. TCRdb re-called the 5' RACE reads; one entry per CDR3 protein, DNA not given. The sample table includes 150,000 to 180,000 distinct CDR3 sequences. Overall study results and limits: TRB CDR3s of CXCR3-positive naive cells were more hydrophobic than those of CXCR3-negative naive cells.

Naivety in CD8+ T cells corresponded to a CD45RO-CCR7+CD27+CD95- phenotype. What was sequenced was naive CXCR3+ CD8+ T cells from blood. Noted subset: CD45RO-CCR7+CD27+CD95- naive CD8+ T cells expressing CXCR3 (TNR3+). This clonotype originated in a human donor in good health. Some clones in this sample may be carry-over from other donors' samples.

The CDR3 sequence: CASRLGTGSSPLHF. The chain joins TRBV28 to TRBJ1-6; TCRdb outputs TRBD1, but without DNA this stays unchecked. The CDR3 is made up of 14 amino acids. Germline CDR1 is MDHEN and CDR2 is SYDVKM. The whole variable domain, filled in from reference TRBV28 and TRBJ1-6, reads DVKVTQSSRYLVKRTGEKVFLECVQDMDHENMFWYRQDPGLGLRLIYFSYDVKMKEKGDIPEGYSVSREKKERFSLILESASTNQTSMYLCASRLGTGSSPLHFGNGTRLTVT.